This T cell receptor beta chain was captured in a study of T cells in narcolepsy. Germline V CDR1 and CDR2: SQVTM, ANQGSEA. This CDR3 spans 12 amino acids. Losses at the gene ends were 6 bases for V and 5 bases for J; bases not matched to a gene: 7. With regard to this clone: Its antigen remains unidentified.

Study-wide results and limits: Some memory CD4+ repertoires had no autoreactive clone sequences.

The data were produced by immunoSEQ multiplex PCR, yet TCRdb's version contains in-frame clones alone and is incomplete. The sample yields just over 40,000 clones, 70% to 90% seen once. The TCR was taken from a human donor with narcolepsy. Sequencing was performed on CD45RA- memory CD4+ T cells from PBMCs. The gene calls are TRBV29-1 and TRBJ2-7; 7 bases align to TRBD1. The CDR3 here is CSVSGGPHEQYF. The DNA for the CDR3 is TGCAGCGTATCAGGGGGTCCCCACGAGCAGTACTTC.